The sequence of this T cell receptor beta chain was determined in a study of T-cell memory formation after mild COVID-19. Study-level results: Memory sampled before infection contained some responding clones, suggesting cross-reactive memory joined. CD4+ clones that contracted lay mainly in CM and EM; CD8+ ones lay in EMRA. Contracting clones from day 15 to 85 showed balanced CD4/CD8; later expanders favored CD4+.

V lost 6 bases and J lost 0, with 13 bases in between. Germline CDR1 reads SGHAT; CDR2 reads FQNNGV. The CDR3 has 15 residues. This clonotype showed up just a few times. Antigen unknown. From 5'RACE with constant-segment primers came TCR alpha and TCR beta cDNA libraries that carried sample barcodes and UMIs. TCRdb used MiXCR to reprocess the 5' RACE reads, holding one entry per CDR3 protein. The repertoire holds around 200,000 distinct CDR3 sequences, with under 12% as singletons. The sample consisted of PBMCs or a T cell subset sorted from them (not recorded which). The J gene is TRBJ2-3, the V gene TRBV11-2; D possibly matches TRBD1 or TRBD2 (6 bases each). The sequence was obtained from a man between 18 and 35 years old who had mild COVID-19 (a few samples of this study predate the infection). Cell type and time point are not known. Here the CDR3 reads CASRRPGGSTDTQYF. In DNA, the CDR3 is TGTGCCAGCAGAAGACCCGGGGGCAGCACAGATACGCAGTATTTT.